This note documents a single TCR beta chain sequence. Its specificity is unknown. This sample is part of a study of PD-1 blockade in classical Hodgkin lymphoma. For the study at large: Intravenous nivolumab at 3 mg/kg was given to patients every 2 weeks. Notes on the study in general: A significant rise in TCR diversity was seen by C4D1 for CD4+ cells but not for CD8+ cells. Possible causes of repertoire differences, disease activity or prior therapy, remain undefined.

TCRdb keeps only in-frame clones here, not all; method: immunoSEQ multiplex PCR. The data contain approximately 26,000 clones, roughly 70% of them singletons. Patients all relapsed after autologous stem cell transplantation, and there was variation in brentuximab vedotin exposure. CDR3 size: 16 residues. V trimming: 2 bases; J trimming: 4 bases; junction bases outside the gene matches: 5. Germline V gives CDR1 LGHNA, CDR2 YSLEER. The sample here was peripheral blood mononuclear cells (PBMCs), taken before the second cycle of nivolumab. This chain uses TRBV4-3 with TRBJ2-2; 9 bases match TRBD2. The sequence came from a human donor with classical Hodgkin lymphoma. CDR3 in amino acids: CASSQFLAGITGELFF. CDR3 sequence (DNA): TGCGCCAGCAGCCAATTCCTAGCGGGGATCACCGGGGAGCTGTTTTTT.